The rows below give T cell receptor beta chains drawn from one sample of a study of radiotherapy plus CTLA-4 blockade in lung cancer. Libraries were prepared by immunoSEQ multiplex PCR; TCRdb keeps only in-frame clonotypes and omits some of them. The table includes approximately 81,000 clones, under 80% detected once. The sequencing here drew on peripheral blood, taken from a patient treated with radiotherapy plus ipilimumab. These receptors all stem from a human donor with non-small cell lung cancer who had a partial response to radiotherapy plus ipilimumab. Some clones in this sample may be carry-over from other donors' samples. CDR3s include the opening cysteine and the closing phenylalanine or tryptophan. A D gene is named only where the DNA matches it firmly. Clone sizes are given selectively: once, few, many, or a class where the clone is expanded.

v_gene: TRBV11-2
d_gene: TRBD2
len: 15
abundance: once
j_gene: TRBJ2-5
CDR3aa: CASSLGGGARETQYF
CDR3nt: TGTGCCAGCAGCTTAGGCGGGGGGGCCCGGGAGACCCAGTACTTC

v_gene: TRBV5-4
d_gene: TRBD1
len: 15
abundance: NA
j_gene: TRBJ1-2
CDR3aa: CASSWTGGQGYGYTF
CDR3nt: TGTGCCAGCAGCTGGACAGGGGGCCAAGGCTATGGCTACACCTTC

v_gene: TRBV28
d_gene: NA
len: 14
abundance: NA
j_gene: TRBJ2-7
CDR3aa: CASSLRGPSYEQYF
CDR3nt: TGTGCCAGCAGTTTACGCGGCCCCTCCTACGAGCAGTACTTC

v_gene: TRBV5-1
d_gene: TRBD1
len: 14
abundance: NA
j_gene: TRBJ1-1
CDR3aa: CASSLEAGTDEAFF
CDR3nt: TGCGCCAGCAGCTTGGAAGCCGGGACAGATGAAGCTTTCTTT

v_gene: TRBV9
d_gene: TRBD2
len: 15
abundance: NA
j_gene: TRBJ2-3
CDR3aa: CASRATSGTRDTQYF
CDR3nt: TGTGCCAGCAGGGCGACTAGCGGGACACGAGATACGCAGTATTTT

v_gene: TRBV7-6
d_gene: TRBD2
len: 16
abundance: NA
j_gene: TRBJ2-1
CDR3aa: CASSGSIAGVRNEQFF
CDR3nt: TGTGCCAGCAGTGGATCCATAGCGGGAGTGAGGAATGAGCAGTTCTTC

v_gene: TRBV7-9
d_gene: TRBD2
len: 17
abundance: NA
j_gene: TRBJ2-7
CDR3aa: CASSFLAGYLPSYEQYF
CDR3nt: TGTGCCAGCAGCTTCCTAGCGGGTTACCTCCCCTCCTACGAGCAGTACTTC

v_gene: TRBV5-6
d_gene: TRBD2
len: 16
abundance: NA
j_gene: TRBJ2-1
CDR3aa: CASSLAKVLAGNEQFF
CDR3nt: TGTGCCAGCAGCTTGGCCAAGGTACTAGCGGGGAATGAGCAGTTCTTC

v_gene: TRBV19
d_gene: NA
len: 14
abundance: NA
j_gene: TRBJ2-7
CDR3aa: CASSNSGLSREQYF
CDR3nt: TGTGCCAGTAGTAATTCGGGGTTATCGAGGGAGCAGTACTTC

v_gene: TRBV29-1
d_gene: NA
len: 13
abundance: NA
j_gene: TRBJ2-5
CDR3aa: CSVGNRLQETQYF
CDR3nt: TGCAGCGTAGGGAACAGGTTACAAGAGACCCAGTACTTC

v_gene: TRBV29-1
d_gene: TRBD2
len: 15
abundance: once
j_gene: TRBJ2-1
CDR3aa: CSVEDIAGVGNEQFF
CDR3nt: TGCAGCGTTGAAGATATAGCGGGGGTGGGCAATGAGCAGTTCTTC

v_gene: TRBV19
d_gene: NA
len: 15
abundance: NA
j_gene: TRBJ1-3
CDR3aa: CASSMWTDSGNTIYF
CDR3nt: TGTGCCAGTAGTATGTGGACAGACTCTGGAAACACCATATATTTT

v_gene: TRBV5-6
d_gene: TRBD2
len: 18
abundance: NA
j_gene: TRBJ2-3
CDR3aa: CASSPELAGGNRTDTQYF
CDR3nt: TGTGCCAGCAGCCCGGAGCTAGCGGGGGGGAATAGGACAGATACGCAGTATTTT

v_gene: TRBV15
d_gene: TRBD2
len: 17
abundance: NA
j_gene: TRBJ2-1
CDR3aa: CATSRAFSGSNYDEQFF
CDR3nt: TGTGCCACCAGCAGAGCCTTTAGCGGGTCGAACTACGATGAGCAGTTCTTC

v_gene: TRBV5-1
d_gene: NA
len: 15
abundance: once
j_gene: TRBJ1-4
CDR3aa: CASSVGDTPGIRLFF
CDR3nt: TGCGCCAGCAGCGTCGGGGACACGCCAGGAATTCGGCTGTTTTTT

v_gene: TRBV4-1
d_gene: TRBD1
len: 16
abundance: NA
j_gene: TRBJ2-2
CDR3aa: CASSQRQGVGTGELFF
CDR3nt: TGCGCCAGCAGCCAAAGACAGGGGGTCGGCACCGGGGAGCTGTTTTTT